This TCR beta chain was identified during a study of cytomegalovirus exposure and HLA in healthy donors. Study-wide findings and caveats: That first-cohort TCR clusters tended to co-occur in the 130 or so validation repertoires was found in a later analysis. The study labeled 150 to 200 TCR beta chains cytomegalovirus-associated. Reportedly, cytomegalovirus status was diagnosed with high sensitivity and specificity.

Clones were read by immunoSEQ multiplex PCR, and TCRdb kept only the in-frame ones, dropping some. The table lists 220,000 or so clones, 75% to 95% of them singletons. As to this clone: What it recognizes is unknown.

Germline CDR1 reads LGHNT; CDR2 reads FRNRAP. The CDR3 loop spans 16 amino acids. V was shortened by 0 bases and J by 6 bases, with 17 bases between the two germline ends. Sequencing was performed on PBMCs. This clonotype originated in a woman aged 18 to 35 in good health and CMV-seronegative. The chain employs TRBV12-5 and TRBJ1-2, with D unclear. The CDR3 DNA follows: TGTGCTAGTGGTTTGGTCCTCTTCCCGGGAGTGGATGGCTACACCTTC. It yields the protein CASGLVLFPGVDGYTF.